These 14 T cell receptor beta chains share one sample of origin, sequenced in a study of cytomegalovirus exposure and HLA in healthy donors. 13 Jbeta primers and 60 Vbeta primers were used for the PCR. The assay was immunoSEQ multiplex PCR, and TCRdb's table has in-frame clones only and misses some. The sample shows roughly 120,000 clones, approximately 15% of them seen only once. The sequencing input was PBMCs. These receptors originate from a woman under 30 in good health and CMV-seronegative.

V usage is TRBV11-1 and J usage is TRBJ2-1, with D uncertain. Germline V gene sequence: CDR1 SGHAT, CDR2 FQDESV (reference sequence). The V end lost 2 bases, the J end lost 0 bases, and 5 bases lay between the germline ends. The CDR3 runs 14 residues. CDR3 DNA: TGTGCCAGCAGCTTAAGGAGCTCCTACAATGAGCAGTTCTTC. Residues: CASSLRSSYNEQFF. Variable domain in full (rest from reference TRBV11-1 and TRBJ2-1): EAEVAQSPRYKITEKSQAVAFWCDPISGHATLYWYRQILGQGPELLVQFQDESVVDDSQLPKDRFSAERLKGVDSTLKIQPAELGDSAMYLCASSLRSSYNEQFFGPGTRLTVL.

This clone was found a few times. This sequence joins TRBV6-1 and TRBJ2-3, with D possibly TRBD2 on 6 matching bases. The CDR3 runs 15 residues. V was pared by 8 bases and J by 0 bases, with 15 bases between. Germline-derived CDR1 and CDR2 are MNHNS and SASEGT. DNA for the CDR3: TGTGCCAGCGGGCTCCTTAGCGGTAGCACAGATACGCAGTATTTT. Translated: CASGLLSGSTDTQYF.

V and J are TRBV28 and TRBJ2-4; perhaps TRBD1 as D (6 bases). With 7 bases removed from V and 2 bases from J, the gap between germline ends came to 12 bases. CDR3 length: 14 residues. CDR1 MDHEN and CDR2 SYDVKM come from the germline V gene. CDR3 protein: CASMGAGTKNIQYF. The CDR3 DNA reads TGTGCCAGCATGGGGGCAGGAACCAAAAACATTCAGTACTTC.

This clone was seen a handful of times. The chain combines TRBV7-9 with TRBJ2-2; 9 bases are shared with TRBD1. CDR1 and CDR2 (germline): SEHNR, FQNEAQ (reference sequence). With V trimmed by 5 bases and J by 1 base, 5 bases remained unmatched. The CDR3 is 16 residues long. The CDR3 region has the DNA TGTGCCAGCAGCCCACAGGGGGCGCTGAACACCGGGGAGCTGTTTTTT. Translating gives CASSPQGALNTGELFF.

The chain couples TRBV19 to TRBJ2-3; TRBD1 matches 7 bases. J was trimmed by 1 base and V by 1 base; bases with no gene match: 5. The CDR3 covers 16 residues. CDR1 and CDR2 (germline): LNHDA, SQIVND (reference sequence). CDR3 bases: TGTGCCAGTAGTATAGGACAGGGTCTGCGCACAGATACGCAGTATTTT. This encodes CASSIGQGLRTDTQYF.

The gene calls are TRBV2 and TRBJ2-7; D possibly corresponds to TRBD1 (5 bases). Trimming removed 6 bases from V and 2 bases from J, with 14 bases in between. Germline V CDR1 and CDR2: SNHLY, FYNNEI. The CDR3 runs 14 residues. CDR3 amino acids: CASRDQGNTYEQYF. The CDR3 DNA reads as TGTGCCAGCAGGGACCAGGGTAATACCTACGAGCAGTACTTC.

The table lists this clone with a few counts. The rearrangement links TRBV7-2 to TRBJ1-5; D is uncertain. The V end was cut by 3 bases, the J end by 0 bases, with 9 bases between. The CDR3 is made up of 15 amino acids. CDR1 SGHTA and CDR2 FQGNSA come from the germline V gene. This chain's CDR3 is CASSLRPYSNQPQHF. CDR3 DNA sequence: TGTGCCAGCAGCTTGAGGCCTTATAGCAATCAGCCCCAGCATTTT.

This clone appeared once. The chain employs TRBV10-3 and TRBJ1-1; D possibly corresponds to TRBD1 (5 bases). V lost 3 bases and J 5 bases, leaving 13 bases between the germline ends. The CDR3 covers 14 residues. CDR1 is ENHRY, CDR2 SYGVKD, per germline. The CDR3 coding sequence is TGTGCCATCAGTGATCAGGGTGTGGATACTGAAGCTTTCTTT. It yields the protein CAISDQGVDTEAFF.

The chain has TRBV12-5 and TRBJ2-1; TRBD1 agrees at 7 bases. Germline V gives CDR1 LGHNT, CDR2 FRNRAP. CDR3 size: 13 residues. The J segment lost 6 bases and the V segment lost 7 bases, leaving 6 bases of the junction unmatched. The CDR3: CASAMTGSNEQFF. Written as DNA, the CDR3 is TGTGCTAGTGCCATGACAGGGAGCAATGAGCAGTTCTTC.

This clone was detected only a few times. J is TRBJ2-1 and V is TRBV14; tentatively, D is TRBD1 (6 bases). Germline CDR1 SGHDN, CDR2 FVKESK. V gave up 4 bases and J gave up 1 base, with 14 bases separating them. The CDR3 consists of 16 residues. The CDR3, as DNA: TGTGCCAGCAGCCTGAGAGGGACATCTTCCTACAATGAGCAGTTCTTC. This gives the protein CASSLRGTSSYNEQFF.

This chain links TRBV6-5 with TRBJ2-7; D unclear. Trimming took off 0 bases at V and 0 bases at J, with 9 bases between the two ends. CDR3 length: 15 residues. The germline CDR1 and CDR2 sequences are MNHEY and SVGAGI. CDR3 DNA sequence: TGTGCCAGCAGTTACTCTCGGAGTGCCTCCTACGAGCAGTACTTC. The encoded protein is CASSYSRSASYEQYF.

CDR3 residues: CATSLQNTPDYGYTF. CDR3 nucleotide sequence: TGTGCCACCTCACTACAAAACACCCCCGACTATGGCTACACCTTC. The chain joins TRBV6-5 to TRBJ1-2; no definite D call. Trimming left V 10 bases short and J 3 bases short, with 21 bases between. The CDR3 spans 15 residues. The germline CDR1 and CDR2 sequences are MNHEY and SVGAGI.

The chain couples TRBV19 to TRBJ2-1; TRBD2 matches at 8 bases. The J segment lost 6 bases and the V segment lost 10 bases, leaving 5 bases of the junction unmatched. The CDR3 extends over 12 amino acids. Germline V gene lookup returns CDR1 LNHDA and CDR2 SQIVND (reference sequence). The chain's CDR3 is CAIGLAGNEQFF. CDR3 DNA sequence: TGTGCCATTGGACTAGCCGGCAATGAGCAGTTCTTC. Full variable domain (outside the CDR3, taken from reference TRBV19 and TRBJ2-1): DGGITQSPKYLFRKEGQNVTLSCEQNLNHDAMYWYRQDPGQGLRLIYYSQIVNDFQKGDIAEGYSVSREKKESFPLTVTSAQKNPTAFYLCAIGLAGNEQFFGPGTRLTVL.

In this sample, this clone turned up a few times. CDR3 residues: CASSESPLAHRPKETQYF. The DNA for the CDR3 is TGTGCCAGCAGTGAAAGCCCCTTAGCGCATAGGCCTAAAGAGACCCAGTACTTC. This sequence joins TRBV6-1 and TRBJ2-5; D may be TRBD2 (5 bases). CDR1 MNHNS and CDR2 SASEGT come from the germline V gene. V was trimmed by 2 bases and J by 3 bases, leaving 22 bases between them. This CDR3 spans 18 amino acids.